The 8 T cell receptor beta chains below come from one sample, sequenced in a study of regulatory T cells in long-lasting Graves disease. Arm-PCR of CDR3 regions with iRepertoire HTBI primers generated TCR beta libraries. TCRdb reanalysed the multiplex PCR reads using MiXCR and keeps one entry per CDR3 protein. The top ten clones hold about 20% of a sample with approximately 400,000 distinct CDR3 sequences, roughly a sixth of them seen once. Time point reported: newly diagnosed GD, antithyroid drugs for less than 3 months. After RNA was extracted from PBMCs, the TCR library was made from it. The sample was peripheral blood mononuclear cells (PBMCs), taken at new diagnosis, from a patient treated with antithyroid drugs. Receptor source: a female donor with Graves disease.

Concerning this clonotype: A much larger clone lies one base from this, so it may be a read error. In DNA form, the CDR3 reads TGTGCCATCAGTGATTGGGACAGGGATACAACTGAAGCTTTCTTT. Its protein is CAISDWDRDTTEAFF. The chain uses TRBV10-3 and TRBJ1-1; 9 bases match TRBD1. Germline V gives CDR1 ENHRY, CDR2 SYGVKD. The V segment lost 3 bases and the J segment 5 bases; nucleotides outside the gene matches: 7. The CDR3 totals 15 residues.

This clonotype was observed many times. The V gene is TRBV11-2, the J gene TRBJ2-1, with 7 nucleotides matching TRBD2. CDR3 size: 16 residues. Germline V CDR1 and CDR2: SGHAT, FQNNGV. The ends lost 3 bases at V and 7 bases at J; junction bases unmatched: 12. In DNA, the CDR3 is TGTGCCAGCAGCTTGGGGTTCGCGGGAGTAAAGAATGAGCAGTTCTTC. Its translation: CASSLGFAGVKNEQFF.

The chain is built from TRBV5-5 and TRBJ1-5, with D hard to call. Trimming removed 4 bases from V and 6 bases from J, with 17 bases in between. The CDR3 is 15 residues long. Germline V lookup: CDR1 SGHKS, CDR2 YYEKEE (reference sequence). The CDR3 region is CASSVWTKRAQPQHF. The CDR3, as DNA: TGTGCCAGCAGCGTGTGGACCAAGCGGGCTCAGCCCCAGCATTTT. The variable domain in full, completed from reference TRBV5-5 and TRBJ1-5, reads DAGVTQSPTHLIKTRGQQVTLRCSPISGHKSVSWYQQVLGQGPQFIFQYYEKEERGRGNFPDRFSARQFPNYSSELNVNALLLGDSALYLCASSVWTKRAQPQHFGDGTRLSIL.

This clonotype came up a few times. V is TRBV7-9 and J is TRBJ2-1; the match to TRBD2 covers 7 bases. V gave up 5 bases and J gave up 6 bases; unmatched junction bases: 10. The CDR3 is 15 amino acids. Per the germline V gene, CDR1 is SEHNR and CDR2 is FQNEAQ (reference sequence). The CDR3 region is CASSPGAGVRNEQFF. The CDR3 region has the DNA TGTGCCAGCAGCCCCGGGGCGGGAGTTCGCAATGAGCAGTTCTTC.

This clonotype was counted a few times. The chain is built from TRBV7-9 and TRBJ1-2; D is possibly TRBD1 (5 bases). V lost 5 bases, J lost 3 bases, and 16 bases lay in between. The CDR3 length is 15 residues. CDR1 and CDR2 from the germline V gene are SEHNR and FQNEAQ (reference sequence). This chain's CDR3 is CASSPSVGEHYGYTF. The CDR3 region has the DNA TGTGCCAGCAGCCCCTCGGTAGGGGAACACTATGGCTACACCTTC.

As concerns this clonotype: This sequence may be a read error, since a much larger clone differs from it by one base. The gene calls are TRBV6-5 and TRBJ2-1; 10 positions agree with TRBD1. The CDR3 contains 15 residues. CDR1 and CDR2 (germline): MNHEY, SVGAGI. The chain's CDR3 is CVSSYAPGQGNEQFF. DNA of the CDR3: TGTGTCAGCAGCTACGCCCCGGGACAGGGGAACGAGCAGTTCTTC.

In this sample, this clonotype turned up a few times. One end of the junction does not line up with germline, which may come from a read error. V gene TRBV10-3 combines with J gene TRBJ2-1; TRBD1 is a possible D gene (6 bases). The CDR3 is made up of 16 amino acids. CDR1 is ENHRY and CDR2 is SYGVKD in the germline V gene. CDR3 sequence reads: CAISEPGIQGYSEQFF. The CDR3 nucleotides read TGTGCCATCAGTGAGCCCGGGATACAGGGCTACAGTGAGCAGTTCTTC.

Turning to this clonotype: A much larger clone lies a single base off, so this may be a read error. This likely comes from a read error, as the CDR3 has no conserved phenylalanine or tryptophan at its end. J is TRBJ2-1 and V is TRBV11-2, with D unresolved. The V end was cut by 5 bases, the J end by 7 bases, with 12 bases between. Germline assignment: CDR1 SGHAT and CDR2 FQNNGV. The CDR3 totals 13 residues. In DNA form, the CDR3 reads TGTGCCAGCAGCCGCGTGGGCAGAAATGAGCAGTTCTCC. Translation: CASSRVGRNEQFS.